This T cell receptor (beta chain) was recovered during a study of metastatic and nonmetastatic thyroid tumors (dated by TCRdb to the early 2020s). Regarding the complete study: Repertoires from peripheral blood and from tumor or nodule tissue samples of malignant and benign thyroid patients were compared.

No patient had received any treatment before thyroid surgery. The study retrospectively analysed patient clinical samples collected from about 2012 to 2018 using T-cell receptor beta sequencing. This clone was recorded at least ten times. There is no known antigen for this receptor. No base quality values were provided; no much bigger clone lies one nucleotide off. The full study reports these points: TCR beta diversity was reported as significantly higher in malignant tumors than in benign nodules, in both blood and tumor samples.

Preparation of the library involved PCR. Sequencing was carried out with an Illumina HiSeq 4000. High-throughput sequencing was used to profile the TCR beta-chain CDR3 region of each patient. The authors' analysis ran thus. Drawing on CDR3 differences between clinicopathological groups, the researchers built a classifier meant to tell apart patients with distant-metastatic papillary thyroid cancer. Repertoire diversity was assessed with the Shannon index, and tumor-blood repertoire similarity with the Morisita-Horn index. TCRdb reanalyzed the raw reads on its own, using fastp at Q25 for trimming and MiXCR for clone calling, and kept in-frame beta chains. None of the V and J calls come from the authors' own analysis; TCRdb made them. Present in this sample are fewer than 35,000 clones, 18% of which were seen just once. The ten largest clones add up to 10% of the sample. The CDR3, from cysteine to phenylalanine, totals 14 residues. CDR3 DNA only is kept here, 42 bases in frame from base 1. From a lookup of the germline V gene, CDR1 and CDR2 are SGHRS and YFSETQ. The V end loses 2 bases and the J end loses 4 bases, and a stretch of 12 bases separates them.

This clonotype was sampled from a female donor with papillary thyroid cancer or a benign thyroid nodule (not recorded which). Some clones in this sample may be carry-over from other donors' samples. The V gene is TRBV5-1 and the J gene is TRBJ2-5, with no reliable assignment of the D segment. Sequencing was done on a sample of blood. The CDR3 protein: CASSLEARRETQYF. The DNA is as follows: TGCGCCAGCAGCTTAGAGGCGAGGAGAGAGACCCAGTACTTC.